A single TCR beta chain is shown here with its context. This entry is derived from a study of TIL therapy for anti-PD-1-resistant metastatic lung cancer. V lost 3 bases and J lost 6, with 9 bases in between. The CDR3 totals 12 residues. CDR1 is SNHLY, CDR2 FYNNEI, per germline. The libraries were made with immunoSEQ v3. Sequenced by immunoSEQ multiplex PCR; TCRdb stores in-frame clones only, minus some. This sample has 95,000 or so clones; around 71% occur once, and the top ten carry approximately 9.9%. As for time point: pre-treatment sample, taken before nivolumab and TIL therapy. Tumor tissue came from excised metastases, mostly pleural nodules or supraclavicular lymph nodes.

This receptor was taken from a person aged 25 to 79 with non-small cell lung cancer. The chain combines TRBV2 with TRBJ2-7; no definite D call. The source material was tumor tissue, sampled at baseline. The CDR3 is CASSDWYREQYF. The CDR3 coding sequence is TGTGCCAGCAGTGACTGGTATCGCGAGCAGTACTTC.